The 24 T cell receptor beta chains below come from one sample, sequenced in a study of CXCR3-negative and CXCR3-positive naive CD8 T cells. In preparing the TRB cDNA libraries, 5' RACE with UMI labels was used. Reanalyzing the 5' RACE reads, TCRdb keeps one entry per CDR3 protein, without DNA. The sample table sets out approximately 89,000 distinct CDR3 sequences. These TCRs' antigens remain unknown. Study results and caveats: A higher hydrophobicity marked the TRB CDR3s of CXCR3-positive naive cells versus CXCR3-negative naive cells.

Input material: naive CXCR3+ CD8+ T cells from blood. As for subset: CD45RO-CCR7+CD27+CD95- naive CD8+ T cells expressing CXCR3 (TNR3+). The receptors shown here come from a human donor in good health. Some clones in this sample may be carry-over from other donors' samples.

CDR3: CASSPSREGGTDTQYF. The gene calls are TRBV5-1 and TRBJ2-3; as DNA is missing, the TRBD2 call by TCRdb cannot be tested. CDR1 and CDR2 (germline): SGHRS, YFSETQ. The CDR3 is 16 residues long.

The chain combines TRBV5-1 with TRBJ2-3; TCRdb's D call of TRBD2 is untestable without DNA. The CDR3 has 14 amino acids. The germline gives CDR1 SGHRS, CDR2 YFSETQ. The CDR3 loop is CASSLAVRTDTQYF.

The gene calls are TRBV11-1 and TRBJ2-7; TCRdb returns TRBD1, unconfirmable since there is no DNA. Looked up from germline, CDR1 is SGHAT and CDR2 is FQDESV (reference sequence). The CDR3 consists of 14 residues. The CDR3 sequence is CASSLAQGSYEQYF.

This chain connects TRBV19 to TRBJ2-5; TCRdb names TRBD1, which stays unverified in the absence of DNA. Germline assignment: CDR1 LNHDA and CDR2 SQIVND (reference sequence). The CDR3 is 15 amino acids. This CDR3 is CASSRPPVPQETQYF.

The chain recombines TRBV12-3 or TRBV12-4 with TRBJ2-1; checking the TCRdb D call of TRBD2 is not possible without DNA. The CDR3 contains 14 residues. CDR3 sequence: CATLGEGSYNEQFF.

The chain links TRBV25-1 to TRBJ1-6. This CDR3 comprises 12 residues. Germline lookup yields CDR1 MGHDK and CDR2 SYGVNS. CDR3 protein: CASSYPNSPLHF.

CDR3: CATSRDSGGGYTF. The chain combines TRBV15 with TRBJ1-2. Germline V gene sequence: CDR1 LNHNV, CDR2 YYDKDF (reference sequence). The CDR3 runs to 13 residues.

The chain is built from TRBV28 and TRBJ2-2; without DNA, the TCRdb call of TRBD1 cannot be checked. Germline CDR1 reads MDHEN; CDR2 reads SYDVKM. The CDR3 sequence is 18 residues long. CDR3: CASSFLPGQGAPTGELFF.

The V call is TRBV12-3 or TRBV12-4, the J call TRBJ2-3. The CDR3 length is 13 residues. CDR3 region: CASSSFPSDTQYF.

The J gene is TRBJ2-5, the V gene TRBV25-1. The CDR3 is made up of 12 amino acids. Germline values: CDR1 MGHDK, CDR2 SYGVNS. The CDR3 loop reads CASSEFSETQYF. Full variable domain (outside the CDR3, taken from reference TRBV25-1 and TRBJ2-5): EADIYQTPRYLVIGTGKKITLECSQTMGHDKMYWYQQDPGMELHLIHYSYGVNSTEKGDLSSESTVSRIRTEHFPLTLESARPSHTSQYLCASSEFSETQYFGPGTRLLVL.

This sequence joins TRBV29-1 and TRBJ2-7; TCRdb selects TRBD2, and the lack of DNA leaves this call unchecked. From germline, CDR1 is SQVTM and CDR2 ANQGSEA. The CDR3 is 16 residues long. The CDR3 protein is CSVEARGSLGSYEQYF.

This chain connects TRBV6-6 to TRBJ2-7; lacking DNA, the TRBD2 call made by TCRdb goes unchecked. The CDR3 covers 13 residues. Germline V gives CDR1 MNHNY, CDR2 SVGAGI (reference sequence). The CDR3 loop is CASTLGTSYEQYF.

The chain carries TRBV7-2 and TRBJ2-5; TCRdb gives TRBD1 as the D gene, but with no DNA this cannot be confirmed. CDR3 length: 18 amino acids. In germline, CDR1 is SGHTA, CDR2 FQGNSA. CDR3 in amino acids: CASSLAPQPDPDGETQYF.

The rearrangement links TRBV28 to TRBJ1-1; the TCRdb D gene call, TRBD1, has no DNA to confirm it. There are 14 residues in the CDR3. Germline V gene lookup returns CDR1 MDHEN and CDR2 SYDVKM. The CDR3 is CAGTRDRGGTEAFF.

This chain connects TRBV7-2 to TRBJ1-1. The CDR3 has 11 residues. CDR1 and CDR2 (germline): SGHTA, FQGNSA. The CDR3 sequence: CASRKAGEAFF.

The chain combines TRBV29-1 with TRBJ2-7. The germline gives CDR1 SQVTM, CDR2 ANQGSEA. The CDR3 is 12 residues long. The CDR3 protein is CSVLTSSYEQYF.

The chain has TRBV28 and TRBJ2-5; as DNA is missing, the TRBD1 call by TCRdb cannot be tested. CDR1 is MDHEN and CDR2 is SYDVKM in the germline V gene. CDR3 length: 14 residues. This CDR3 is CASSNRDREETQYF.

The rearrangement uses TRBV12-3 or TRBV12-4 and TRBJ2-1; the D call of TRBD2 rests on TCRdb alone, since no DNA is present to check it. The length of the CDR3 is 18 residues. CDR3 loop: CASSFSTGGRNPGGEQFF.

The CDR3 loop reads CASSAAGREKLFF. The chain combines TRBV18 with TRBJ1-4; TCRdb calls TRBD1, which cannot be checked without DNA. The germline V gene has CDR1 KGHSH and CDR2 LQKENI. This CDR3 contains 13 residues. Full variable domain (remainder filled in from reference TRBV18 and TRBJ1-4): NAGVMQNPRHLVRRRGQEARLRCSPMKGHSHVYWYRQLPEEGLKFMVYLQKENIIDESGMPKERFSAEFPKEGPSILRIQQVVRGDSAAYFCASSAAGREKLFFGSGTQLSVL.

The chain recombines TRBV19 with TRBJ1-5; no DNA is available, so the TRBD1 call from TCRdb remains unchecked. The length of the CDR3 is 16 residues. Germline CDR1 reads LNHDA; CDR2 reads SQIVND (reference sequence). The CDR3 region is CASSTTGEGSHQPQHF.

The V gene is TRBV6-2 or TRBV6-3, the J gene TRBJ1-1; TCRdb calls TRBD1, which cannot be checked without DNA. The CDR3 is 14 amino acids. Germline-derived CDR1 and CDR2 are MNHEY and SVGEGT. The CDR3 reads CASSLNRGRTEAFF.

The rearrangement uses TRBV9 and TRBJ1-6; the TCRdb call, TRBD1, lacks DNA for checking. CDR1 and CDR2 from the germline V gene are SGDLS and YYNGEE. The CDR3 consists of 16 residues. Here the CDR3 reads CASSAGGRQGNSPLHF.

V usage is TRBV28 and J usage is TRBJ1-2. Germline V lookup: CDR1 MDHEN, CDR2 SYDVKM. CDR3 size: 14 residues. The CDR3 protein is CASSLEPGPYGYTF.

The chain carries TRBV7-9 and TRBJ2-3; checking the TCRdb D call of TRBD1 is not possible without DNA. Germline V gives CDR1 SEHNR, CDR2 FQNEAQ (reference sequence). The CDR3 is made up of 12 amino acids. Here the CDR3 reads CASSIGQGTQYF.